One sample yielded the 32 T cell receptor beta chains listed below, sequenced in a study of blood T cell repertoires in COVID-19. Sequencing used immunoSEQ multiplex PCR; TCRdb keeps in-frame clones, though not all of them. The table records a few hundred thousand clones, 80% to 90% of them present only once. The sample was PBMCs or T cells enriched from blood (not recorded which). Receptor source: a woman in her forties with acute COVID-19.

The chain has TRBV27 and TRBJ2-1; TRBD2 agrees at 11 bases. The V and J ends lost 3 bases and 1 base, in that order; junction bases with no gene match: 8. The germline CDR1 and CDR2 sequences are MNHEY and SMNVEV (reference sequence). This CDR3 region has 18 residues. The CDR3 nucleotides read TGTGCCAGCAGTTTCAGGCCGGGACTAGCGGCTTCCTACAATGAGCAGTTCTTC. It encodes CASSFRPGLAASYNEQFF.

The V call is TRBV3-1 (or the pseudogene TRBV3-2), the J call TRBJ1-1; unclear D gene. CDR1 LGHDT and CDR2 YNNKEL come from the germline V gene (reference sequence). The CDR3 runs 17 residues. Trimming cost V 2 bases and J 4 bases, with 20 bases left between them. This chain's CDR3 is CASSQPSGPGPGTEAFF. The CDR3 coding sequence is TGTGCCAGCAGCCAACCAAGCGGACCGGGCCCTGGCACTGAAGCTTTCTTT.

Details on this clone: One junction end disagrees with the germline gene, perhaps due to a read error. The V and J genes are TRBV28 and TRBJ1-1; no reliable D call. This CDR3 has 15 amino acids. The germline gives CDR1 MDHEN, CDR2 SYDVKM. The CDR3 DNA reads TGTGCCAGCAGTTTATGGCATCGAGAGAACAGTGAAGCTTTCTTT. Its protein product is CASSLWHRENSEAFF.

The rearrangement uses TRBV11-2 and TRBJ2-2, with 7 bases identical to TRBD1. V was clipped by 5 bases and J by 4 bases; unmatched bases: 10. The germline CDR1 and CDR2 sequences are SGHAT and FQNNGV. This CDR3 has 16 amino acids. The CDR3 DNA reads TGTGCCAGCAGCAAAACCCAGGGGGTTAGCACCGGGGAGCTGTTTTTT. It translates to CASSKTQGVSTGELFF.

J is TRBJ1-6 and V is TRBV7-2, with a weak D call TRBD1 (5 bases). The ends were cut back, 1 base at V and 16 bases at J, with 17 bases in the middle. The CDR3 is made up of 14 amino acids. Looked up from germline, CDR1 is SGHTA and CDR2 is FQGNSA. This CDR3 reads CASSLDGAARALHF. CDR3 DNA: TGTGCCAGCAGCTTAGATGGGGCAGCCCGTGCGCTCCACTTT.

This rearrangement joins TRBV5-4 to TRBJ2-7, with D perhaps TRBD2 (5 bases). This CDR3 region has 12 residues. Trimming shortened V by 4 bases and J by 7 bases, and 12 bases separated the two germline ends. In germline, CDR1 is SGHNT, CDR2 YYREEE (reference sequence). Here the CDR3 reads CASSTLTGEQYF. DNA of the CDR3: TGTGCCAGCAGCACCCTAACGGGGGAGCAGTACTTC.

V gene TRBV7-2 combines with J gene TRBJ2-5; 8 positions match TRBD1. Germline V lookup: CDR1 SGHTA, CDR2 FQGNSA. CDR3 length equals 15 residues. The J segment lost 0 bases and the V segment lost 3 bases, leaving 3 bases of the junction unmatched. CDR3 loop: CASSLGQVYQETQYF. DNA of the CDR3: TGTGCCAGCAGCTTGGGACAGGTCTACCAAGAGACCCAGTACTTC.

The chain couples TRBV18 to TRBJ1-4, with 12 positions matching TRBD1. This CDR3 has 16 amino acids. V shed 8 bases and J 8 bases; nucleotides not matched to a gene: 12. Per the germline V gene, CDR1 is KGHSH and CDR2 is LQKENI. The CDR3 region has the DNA TGTGCCAGCCGACCGGGACAGGGGGCATCGGGAGAAAAACTGTTTTTT. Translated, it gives CASRPGQGASGEKLFF.

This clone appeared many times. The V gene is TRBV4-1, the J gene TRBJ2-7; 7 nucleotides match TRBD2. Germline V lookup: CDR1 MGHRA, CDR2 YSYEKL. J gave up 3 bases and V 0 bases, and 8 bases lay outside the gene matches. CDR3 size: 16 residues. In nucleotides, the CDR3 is TGCGCCAGCAGCCAAGAATACAGCGGGATTCGCTACGAGCAGTACTTC. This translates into CASSQEYSGIRYEQYF.

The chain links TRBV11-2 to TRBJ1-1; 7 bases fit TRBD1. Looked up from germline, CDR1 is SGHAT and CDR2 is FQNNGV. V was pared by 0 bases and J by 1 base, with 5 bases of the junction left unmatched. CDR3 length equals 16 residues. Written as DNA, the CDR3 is TGTGCCAGCAGCTTAGATATTGGGACAGAGAACACTGAAGCTTTCTTT. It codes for CASSLDIGTENTEAFF. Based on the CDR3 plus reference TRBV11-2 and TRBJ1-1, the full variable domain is EAGVAQSPRYKIIEKRQSVAFWCNPISGHATLYWYQQILGQGPKLLIQFQNNGVVDDSQLPKDRFSAERLKGVDSTLKIQPAKLEDSAVYLCASSLDIGTENTEAFFGQGTRLTVV.

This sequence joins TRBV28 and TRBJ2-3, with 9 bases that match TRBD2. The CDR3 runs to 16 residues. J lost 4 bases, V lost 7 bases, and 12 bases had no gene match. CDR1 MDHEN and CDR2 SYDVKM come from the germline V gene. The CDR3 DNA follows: TGTGCCAGCACCCCGAGCGCGGGAGGGCCAGCAGATACGCAGTATTTT. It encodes CASTPSAGGPADTQYF.

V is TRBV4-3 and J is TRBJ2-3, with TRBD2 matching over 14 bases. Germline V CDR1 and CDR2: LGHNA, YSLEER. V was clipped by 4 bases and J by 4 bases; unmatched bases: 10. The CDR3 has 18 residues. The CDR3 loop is CASSPSDSTSGGADTQYF. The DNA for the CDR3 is TGCGCCAGCAGCCCTTCCGACTCGACTAGCGGGGGGGCAGATACGCAGTATTTT.

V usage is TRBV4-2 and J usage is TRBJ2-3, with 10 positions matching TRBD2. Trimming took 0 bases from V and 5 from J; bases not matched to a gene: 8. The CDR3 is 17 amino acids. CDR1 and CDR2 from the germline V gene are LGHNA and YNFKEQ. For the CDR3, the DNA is TGTGCCAGCAGCCAAGATGTGCAGCGGGGGGGCAAAGATACGCAGTATTTT. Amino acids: CASSQDVQRGGKDTQYF.

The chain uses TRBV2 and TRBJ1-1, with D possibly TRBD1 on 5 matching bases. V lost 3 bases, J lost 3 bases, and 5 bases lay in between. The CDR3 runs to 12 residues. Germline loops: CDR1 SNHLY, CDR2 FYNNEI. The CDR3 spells CASSDRDTEAFF. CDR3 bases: TGTGCCAGCAGTGACAGGGACACTGAAGCTTTCTTT. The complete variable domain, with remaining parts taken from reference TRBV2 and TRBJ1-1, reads EPEVTQTPSHQVTQMGQEVILRCVPISNHLYFYWYRQILGQKVEFLVSFYNNEISEKSEIFDDQFSVERPDGSNFTLKIRSTKLEDSAMYFCASSDRDTEAFFGQGTRLTVV.

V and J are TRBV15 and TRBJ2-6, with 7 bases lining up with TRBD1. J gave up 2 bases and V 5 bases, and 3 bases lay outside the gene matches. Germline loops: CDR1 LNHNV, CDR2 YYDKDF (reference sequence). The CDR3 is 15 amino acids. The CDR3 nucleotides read TGTGCCACCAGCGCTACAGGGGCTGGGGCCAACGTCCTGACTTTC. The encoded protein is CATSATGAGANVLTF.

The CDR3 nucleotides are TGTGCCAGTAGTATAACAGGGGAAGCTTTCTTT. Translated: CASSITGEAFF. The chain recombines TRBV19 with TRBJ1-1; maybe TRBD1 (6 bases). There are 11 residues in the CDR3. Germline CDR1 and CDR2: LNHDA and SQIVND (reference sequence). Deletions cut 2 bases from V and 8 bases from J, with 6 bases between. Full variable domain (outside the CDR3, taken from reference TRBV19 and TRBJ1-1): DGGITQSPKYLFRKEGQNVTLSCEQNLNHDAMYWYRQDPGQGLRLIYYSQIVNDFQKGDIAEGYSVSREKKESFPLTVTSAQKNPTAFYLCASSITGEAFFGQGTRLTVV.

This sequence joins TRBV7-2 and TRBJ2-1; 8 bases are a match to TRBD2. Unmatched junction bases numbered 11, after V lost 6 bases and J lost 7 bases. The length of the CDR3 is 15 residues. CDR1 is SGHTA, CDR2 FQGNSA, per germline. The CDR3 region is CASSPAGGEWNEQFF. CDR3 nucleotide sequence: TGTGCCAGCAGTCCCGCGGGGGGCGAGTGGAATGAGCAGTTCTTC.

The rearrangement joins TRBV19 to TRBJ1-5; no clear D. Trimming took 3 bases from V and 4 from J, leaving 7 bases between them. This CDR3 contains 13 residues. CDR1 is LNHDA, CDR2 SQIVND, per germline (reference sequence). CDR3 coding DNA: TGTGCCAGTAGTATTCCCCCGAATCAGCCCCAGCATTTT. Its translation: CASSIPPNQPQHF.

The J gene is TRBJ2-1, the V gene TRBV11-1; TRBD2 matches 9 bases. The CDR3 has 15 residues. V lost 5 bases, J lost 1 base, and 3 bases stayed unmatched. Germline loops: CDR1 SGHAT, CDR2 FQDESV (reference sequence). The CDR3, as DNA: TGTGCCAGCAGCACTAGCGGGCAATCCTACAATGAGCAGTTCTTC. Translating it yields CASSTSGQSYNEQFF.

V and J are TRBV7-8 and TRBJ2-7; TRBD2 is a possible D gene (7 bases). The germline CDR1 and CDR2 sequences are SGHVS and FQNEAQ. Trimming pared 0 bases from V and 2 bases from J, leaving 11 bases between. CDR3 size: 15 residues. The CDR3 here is CASSLAVGGAYEQYF. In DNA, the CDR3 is TGTGCCAGCAGCTTAGCGGTAGGGGGGGCCTACGAGCAGTACTTC.

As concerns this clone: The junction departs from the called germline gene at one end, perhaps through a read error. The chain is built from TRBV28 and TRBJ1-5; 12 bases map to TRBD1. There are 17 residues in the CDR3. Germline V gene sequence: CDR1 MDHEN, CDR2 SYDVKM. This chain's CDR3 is CASSWGRGTGGKQPQHF. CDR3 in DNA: TGTGCCAGCAGTTGGGGTAGAGGGACAGGGGGCAAGCAGCCCCAGCATTTT.

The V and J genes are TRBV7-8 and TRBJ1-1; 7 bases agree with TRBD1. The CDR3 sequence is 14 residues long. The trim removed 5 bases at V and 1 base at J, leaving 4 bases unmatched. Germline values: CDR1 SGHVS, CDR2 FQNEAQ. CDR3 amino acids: CASSVRTGNTEAFF. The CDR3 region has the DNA TGTGCCAGCAGCGTAAGGACAGGGAACACTGAAGCTTTCTTT.

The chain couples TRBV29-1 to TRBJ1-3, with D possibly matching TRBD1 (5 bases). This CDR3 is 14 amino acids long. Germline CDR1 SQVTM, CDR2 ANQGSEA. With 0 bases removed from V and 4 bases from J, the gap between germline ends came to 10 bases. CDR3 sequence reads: CSVEENRRGNTIYF. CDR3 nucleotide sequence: TGCAGCGTTGAAGAAAACAGGCGGGGAAACACCATATATTTT. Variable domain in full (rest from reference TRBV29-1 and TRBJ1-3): SAVISQKPSRDICQRGTSLTIQCQVDSQVTMMFWYRQQPGQSLTLIATANQGSEATYESGFVIDKFPISRPNLTFSTLTVSNMSPEDSSIYLCSVEENRRGNTIYFGEGSWLTVV.

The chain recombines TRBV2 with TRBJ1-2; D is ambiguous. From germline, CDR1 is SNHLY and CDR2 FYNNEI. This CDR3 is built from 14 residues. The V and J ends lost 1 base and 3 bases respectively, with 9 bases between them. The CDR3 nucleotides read TGTGCCAGCAGTGAAGTAGCAACTCACTATGGCTACACCTTC. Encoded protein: CASSEVATHYGYTF.

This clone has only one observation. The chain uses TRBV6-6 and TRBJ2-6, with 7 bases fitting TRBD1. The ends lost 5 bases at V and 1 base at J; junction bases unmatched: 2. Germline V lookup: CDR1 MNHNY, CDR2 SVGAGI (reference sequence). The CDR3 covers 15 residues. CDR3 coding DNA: TGTGCCAGCAGTAAACAGGGGTCTGGGGCCAACGTCCTGACTTTC. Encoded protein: CASSKQGSGANVLTF.

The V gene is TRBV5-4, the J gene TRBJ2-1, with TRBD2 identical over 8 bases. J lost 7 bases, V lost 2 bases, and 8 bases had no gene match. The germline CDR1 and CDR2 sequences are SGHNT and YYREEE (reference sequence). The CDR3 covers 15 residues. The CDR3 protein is CASSFGAGVSNEQFF. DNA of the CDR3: TGTGCCAGCAGCTTCGGAGCGGGAGTTTCAAATGAGCAGTTCTTC.

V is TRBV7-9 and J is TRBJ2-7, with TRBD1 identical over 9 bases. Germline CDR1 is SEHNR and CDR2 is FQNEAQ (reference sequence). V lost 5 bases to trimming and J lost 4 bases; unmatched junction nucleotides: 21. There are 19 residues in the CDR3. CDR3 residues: CASSPIPGQGYFGAYEQYF. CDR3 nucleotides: TGTGCCAGCAGCCCAATCCCGGGACAGGGTTATTTTGGTGCATACGAGCAGTACTTC.

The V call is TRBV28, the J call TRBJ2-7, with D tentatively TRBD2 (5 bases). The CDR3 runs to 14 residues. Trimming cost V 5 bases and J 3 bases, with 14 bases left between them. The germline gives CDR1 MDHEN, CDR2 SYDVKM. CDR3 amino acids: CASSISGRNYEQYF. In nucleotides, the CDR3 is TGTGCCAGCAGTATCTCGGGGAGAAACTACGAGCAGTACTTC.

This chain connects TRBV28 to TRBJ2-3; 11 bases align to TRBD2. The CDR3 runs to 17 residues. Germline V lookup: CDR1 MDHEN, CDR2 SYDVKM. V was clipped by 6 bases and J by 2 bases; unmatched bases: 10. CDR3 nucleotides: TGTGCCAGCAGGATAGCCCGACTAGCGGGGTCCACAGATACGCAGTATTTT. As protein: CASRIARLAGSTDTQYF.

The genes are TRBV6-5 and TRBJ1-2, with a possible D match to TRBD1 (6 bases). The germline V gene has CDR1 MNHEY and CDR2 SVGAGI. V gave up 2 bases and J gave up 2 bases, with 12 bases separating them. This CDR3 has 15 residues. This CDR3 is CASSYQPDRNYGYTF. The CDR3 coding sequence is TGTGCCAGCAGTTACCAACCGGACAGAAACTATGGCTACACCTTC.

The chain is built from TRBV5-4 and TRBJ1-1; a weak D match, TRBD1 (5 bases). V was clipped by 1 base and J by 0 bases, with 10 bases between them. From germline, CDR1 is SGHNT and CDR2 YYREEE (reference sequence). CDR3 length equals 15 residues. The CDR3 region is CASSLRQGVNTEAFF. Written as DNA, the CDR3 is TGTGCCAGCAGCTTGCGGCAGGGTGTGAACACTGAAGCTTTCTTT.

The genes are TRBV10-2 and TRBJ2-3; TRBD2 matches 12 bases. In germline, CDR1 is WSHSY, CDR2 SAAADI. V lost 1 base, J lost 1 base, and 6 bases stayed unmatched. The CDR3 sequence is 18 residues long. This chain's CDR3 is CASSEWASGRAGTDTQYF. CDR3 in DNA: TGCGCCAGCAGTGAGTGGGCTAGCGGGAGGGCCGGCACAGATACGCAGTATTTT.